Described below is a single TCR beta chain sequence and its context. What it binds is not known. The V end was cut by 6 bases, the J end by 0 bases, with 9 bases between. There are 14 residues in the CDR3. Germline values: CDR1 SGDLS, CDR2 YYNGEE. These data are taken from a study of vaccination and CD4 T cells after COVID-19. Treatment defined: roughly nine-day PBMC culture with coronavirus spike peptide pools or control peptides (ViraFEST assay). Gathered ahead of the COVID-19 pandemic (2011-2018) were the CD4+ T cells of the unexposed donor. With the Oncomine TCR Beta short-read assay, DNA from cultured CD4+ T cells was sequenced. Each CDR3 protein gets one entry after TCRdb re-called the PCR reads with MiXCR. The sample contains about 5,500 distinct CDR3 sequences, 30% to 50% of which appear only once.

This clonotype was obtained from a human donor in good health. The chain links TRBV9 to TRBJ2-2; D might be TRBD1 (5 bases). The sequenced sample consisted of CD4+ T cells from blood, cultured in vitro. The CDR3, as DNA: TGTGCCAGCACGCGGACAACGAACACCGGGGAGCTGTTTTTT. Its translation is CASTRTTNTGELFF.